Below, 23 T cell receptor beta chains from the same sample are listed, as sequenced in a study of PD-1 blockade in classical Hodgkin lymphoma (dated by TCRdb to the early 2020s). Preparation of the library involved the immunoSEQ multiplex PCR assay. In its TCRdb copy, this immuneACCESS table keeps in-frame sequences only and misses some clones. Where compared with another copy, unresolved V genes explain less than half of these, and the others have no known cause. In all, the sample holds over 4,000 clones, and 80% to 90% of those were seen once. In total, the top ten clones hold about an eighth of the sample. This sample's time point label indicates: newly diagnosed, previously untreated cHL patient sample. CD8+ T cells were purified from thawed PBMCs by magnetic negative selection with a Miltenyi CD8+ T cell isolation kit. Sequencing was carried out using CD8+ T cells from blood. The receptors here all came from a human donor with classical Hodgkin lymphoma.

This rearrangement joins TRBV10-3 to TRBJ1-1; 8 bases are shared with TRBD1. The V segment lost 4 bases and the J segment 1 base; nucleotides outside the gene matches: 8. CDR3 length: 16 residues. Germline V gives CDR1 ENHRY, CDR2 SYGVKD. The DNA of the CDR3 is TGTGCCATCAGTGCCACAGGGGGACGTCCGAACACTGAAGCTTTCTTT. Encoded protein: CAISATGGRPNTEAFF.

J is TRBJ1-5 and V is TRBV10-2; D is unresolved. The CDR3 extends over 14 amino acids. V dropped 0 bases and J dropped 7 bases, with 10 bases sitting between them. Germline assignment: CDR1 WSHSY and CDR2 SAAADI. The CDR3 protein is CASSESRVGQPQHF. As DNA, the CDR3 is TGCGCCAGCAGTGAGTCGAGGGTCGGGCAGCCCCAGCATTTT.

The CDR3 nucleotides are TGTGCCAGCAGTGAACAACTCTTCTCATTCGTCGATGAGCAGTTCTTC. It specifies CASSEQLFSFVDEQFF. The gene calls are TRBV6-1 and TRBJ2-1, with D uncertain. This CDR3 spans 16 amino acids. The germline gives CDR1 MNHNS, CDR2 SASEGT. Trimming stripped 2 bases from V and 8 bases from J, with 19 bases between.

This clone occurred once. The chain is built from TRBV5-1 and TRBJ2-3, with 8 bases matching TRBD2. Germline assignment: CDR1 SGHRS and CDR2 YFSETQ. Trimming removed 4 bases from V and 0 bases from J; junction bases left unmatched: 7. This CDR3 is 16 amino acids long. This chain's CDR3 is CASSTSGGPSTDTQYF. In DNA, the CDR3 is TGCGCCAGCAGCACCAGCGGGGGCCCTAGCACAGATACGCAGTATTTT. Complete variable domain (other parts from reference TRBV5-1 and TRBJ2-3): KAGVTQTPRYLIKTRGQQVTLSCSPISGHRSVSWYQQTPGQGLQFLFEYFSETQRNKGNFPGRFSGRQFSNSRSEMNVSTLELGDSALYLCASSTSGGPSTDTQYFGPGTRLTVL.

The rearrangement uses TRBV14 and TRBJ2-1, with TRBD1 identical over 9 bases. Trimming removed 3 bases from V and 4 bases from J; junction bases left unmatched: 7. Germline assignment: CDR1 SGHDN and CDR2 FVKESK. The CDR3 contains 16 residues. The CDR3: CASSHLQGARYNEQFF. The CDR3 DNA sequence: TGTGCCAGCAGCCACCTACAGGGGGCGCGATACAATGAGCAGTTCTTC. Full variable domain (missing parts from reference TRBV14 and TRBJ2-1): EAGVTQFPSHSVIEKGQTVTLRCDPISGHDNLYWYRRVMGKEIKFLLHFVKESKQDESGMPNNRFLAERTGGTYSTLKVQPAELEDSGVYFCASSHLQGARYNEQFFGPGTRLTVL.

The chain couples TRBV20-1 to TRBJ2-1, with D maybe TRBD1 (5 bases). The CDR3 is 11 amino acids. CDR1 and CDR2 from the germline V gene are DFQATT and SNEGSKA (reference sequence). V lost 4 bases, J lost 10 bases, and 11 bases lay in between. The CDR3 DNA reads TGCAGTGCTATTCTTAAGGGGGAGCAGTTCTTC. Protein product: CSAILKGEQFF.

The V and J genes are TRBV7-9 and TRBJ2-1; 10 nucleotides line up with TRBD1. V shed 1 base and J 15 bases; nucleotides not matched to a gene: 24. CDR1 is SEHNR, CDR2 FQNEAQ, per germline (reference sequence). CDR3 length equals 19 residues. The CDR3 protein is CASSLGPLPPGTGEAAGFF. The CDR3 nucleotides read TGTGCCAGCAGCTTAGGACCTTTACCTCCCGGGACAGGGGAGGCCGCGGGGTTCTTC. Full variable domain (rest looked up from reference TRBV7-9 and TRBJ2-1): DTGVSQNPRHKITKRGQNVTFRCDPISEHNRLYWYRQTLGQGPEFLTYFQNEAQLEKSRLLSDRFSAERPKGSFSTLEIQRTEQGDSAMYLCASSLGPLPPGTGEAAGFFGPGTRLTVL.

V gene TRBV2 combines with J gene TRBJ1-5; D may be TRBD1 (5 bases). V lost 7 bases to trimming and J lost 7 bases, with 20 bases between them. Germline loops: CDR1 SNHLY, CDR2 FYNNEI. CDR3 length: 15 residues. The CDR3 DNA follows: TGTGCCAGCACCGATTCTAGCAGGGTGAAACAGCCCCAGCATTTT. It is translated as CASTDSSRVKQPQHF.

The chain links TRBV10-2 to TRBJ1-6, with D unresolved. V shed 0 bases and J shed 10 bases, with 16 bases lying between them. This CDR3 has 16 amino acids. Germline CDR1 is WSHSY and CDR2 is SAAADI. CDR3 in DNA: TGCGCCAGCAGTGAGTCGATCGACCGCGGAGAATCACCCCTCCACTTT. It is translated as CASSESIDRGESPLHF.

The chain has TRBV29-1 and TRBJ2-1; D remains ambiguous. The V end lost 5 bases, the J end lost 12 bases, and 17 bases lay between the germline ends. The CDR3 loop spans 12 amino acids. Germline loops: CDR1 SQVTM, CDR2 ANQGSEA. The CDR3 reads CSVTETDRTQFF. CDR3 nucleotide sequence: TGCAGCGTTACAGAGACCGATCGAACGCAGTTCTTC.

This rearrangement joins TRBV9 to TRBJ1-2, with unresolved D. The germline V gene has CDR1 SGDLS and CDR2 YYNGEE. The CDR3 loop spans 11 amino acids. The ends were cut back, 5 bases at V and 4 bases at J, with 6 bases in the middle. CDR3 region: CASREGYGYTF. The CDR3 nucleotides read TGTGCCAGCAGGGAGGGCTATGGCTACACCTTC.

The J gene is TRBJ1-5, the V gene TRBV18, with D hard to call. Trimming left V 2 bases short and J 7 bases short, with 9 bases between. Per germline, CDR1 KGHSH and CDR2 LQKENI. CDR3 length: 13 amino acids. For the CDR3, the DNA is TGTGCCAGCTCACCAAGCCCCAAACAGCCCCAGCATTTT. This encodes CASSPSPKQPQHF.

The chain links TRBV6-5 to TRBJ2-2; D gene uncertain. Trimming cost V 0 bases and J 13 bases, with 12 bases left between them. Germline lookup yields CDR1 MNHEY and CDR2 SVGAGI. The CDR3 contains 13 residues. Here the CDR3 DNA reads TGTGCCAGCAGTTACTCGCGTGATAGAGGGCTGTTTTTT. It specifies CASSYSRDRGLFF.

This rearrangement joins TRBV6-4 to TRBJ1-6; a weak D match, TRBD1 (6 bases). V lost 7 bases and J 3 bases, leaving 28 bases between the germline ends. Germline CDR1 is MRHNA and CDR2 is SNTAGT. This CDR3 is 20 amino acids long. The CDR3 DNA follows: TGTGCCAGCACCCCCCCCGGACAGCGATTCCCATTTCACTATAATTCACCCCTCCACTTT. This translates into CASTPPGQRFPFHYNSPLHF.

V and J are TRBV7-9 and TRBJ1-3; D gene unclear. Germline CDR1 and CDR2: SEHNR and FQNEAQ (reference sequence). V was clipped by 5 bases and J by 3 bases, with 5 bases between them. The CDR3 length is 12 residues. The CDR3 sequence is CASSGSGNTIYF. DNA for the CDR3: TGTGCCAGCAGCGGGAGTGGAAACACCATATATTTT.

The CDR3 sequence: CAILSGTGQSRGEQFF. CDR3 bases: TGTGCCATCCTTTCCGGAACGGGACAGTCGCGGGGTGAGCAGTTCTTC. This sequence joins TRBV10-3 and TRBJ2-1; tentative D call: TRBD1 (7 bases). Trimming took 8 bases from V and 9 from J, leaving 26 bases between them. The CDR3 is 16 residues long. CDR1 ENHRY and CDR2 SYGVKD come from the germline V gene.

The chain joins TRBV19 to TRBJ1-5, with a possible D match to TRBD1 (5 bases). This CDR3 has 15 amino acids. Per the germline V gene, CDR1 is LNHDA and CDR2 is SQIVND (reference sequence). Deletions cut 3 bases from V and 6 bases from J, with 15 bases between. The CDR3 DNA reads TGTGCCAGTAGTATTCTCCAGGGTTCAGGTCAGCCCCAGCATTTT. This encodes CASSILQGSGQPQHF.

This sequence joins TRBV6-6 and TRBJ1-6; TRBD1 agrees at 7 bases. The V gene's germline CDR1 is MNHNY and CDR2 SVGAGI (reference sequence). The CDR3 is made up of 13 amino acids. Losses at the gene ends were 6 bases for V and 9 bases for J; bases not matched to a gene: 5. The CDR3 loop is CASSGQAPSPLHF. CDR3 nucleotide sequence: TGTGCCAGCAGCGGACAGGCCCCTTCACCCCTCCACTTT.

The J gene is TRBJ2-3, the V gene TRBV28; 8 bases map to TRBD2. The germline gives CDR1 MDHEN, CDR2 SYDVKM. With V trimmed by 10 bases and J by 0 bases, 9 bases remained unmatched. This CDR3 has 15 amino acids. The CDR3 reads CAIHSGTRSTDTQYF. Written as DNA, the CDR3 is TGTGCCATCCACTCGGGGACTAGGAGCACAGATACGCAGTATTTT.

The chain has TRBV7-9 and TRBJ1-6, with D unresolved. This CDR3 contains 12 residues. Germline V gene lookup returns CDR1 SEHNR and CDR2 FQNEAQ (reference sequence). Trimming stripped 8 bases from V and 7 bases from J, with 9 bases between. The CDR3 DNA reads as TGTGCCAGCCGGTCGGGCAATTCACCCCTCCACTTT. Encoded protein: CASRSGNSPLHF.

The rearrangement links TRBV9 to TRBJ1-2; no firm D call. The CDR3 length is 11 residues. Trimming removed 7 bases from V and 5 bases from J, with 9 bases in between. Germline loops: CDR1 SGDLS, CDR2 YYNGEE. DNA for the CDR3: TGTGCCAGCCGGGGTTTATATGGCTACACCTTC. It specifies CASRGLYGYTF. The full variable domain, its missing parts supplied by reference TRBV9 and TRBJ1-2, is DSGVTQTPKHLITATGQRVTLRCSPRSGDLSVYWYQQSLDQGLQFLIQYYNGEERAKGNILERFSAQQFPDLHSELNLSSLELGDSALYFCASRGLYGYTFGSGTRLTVV.

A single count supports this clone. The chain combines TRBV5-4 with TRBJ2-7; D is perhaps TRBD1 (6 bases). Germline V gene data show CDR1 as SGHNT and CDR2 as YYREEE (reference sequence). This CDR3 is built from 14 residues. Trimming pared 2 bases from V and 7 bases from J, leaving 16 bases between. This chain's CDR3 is CASSLSRGIGEQYF. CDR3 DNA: TGTGCCAGCAGCTTATCCAGGGGAATTGGTGAGCAGTACTTC.

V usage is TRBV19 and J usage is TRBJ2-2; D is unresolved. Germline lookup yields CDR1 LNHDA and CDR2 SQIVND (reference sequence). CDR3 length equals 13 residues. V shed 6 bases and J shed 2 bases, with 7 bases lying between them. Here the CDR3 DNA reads TGTGCCAGTAGGACCAGAAACACCGGGGAGCTGTTTTTT. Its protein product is CASRTRNTGELFF.